The present TCR beta chain was sequenced within a study of cytomegalovirus exposure and HLA in healthy donors. Study results and caveats: While the bulk of TCR sequences proved rare, some public TCRs turned up in many donors.

Comments on this clone: The target antigen is unknown.

V dropped 0 bases and J dropped 4 bases, with 8 bases sitting between them. The CDR3 has 14 amino acids. Looked up from germline, CDR1 is SGHDN and CDR2 is FVKESK. A multiplex PCR was run with 60 Vbeta primers and 13 Jbeta primers. Data came from immunoSEQ multiplex PCR; TCRdb stores just in-frame clones and leaves some out. Found here are around 80,000 clones, approximately 79% of them singletons; the top ten hold 6%. This TCR was recovered from a female donor in good health and CMV-seronegative. V and J are TRBV14 and TRBJ2-3, with no clear D. Sequenced: PBMCs. CDR3 bases: TGTGCCAGCAGCCAAGATCCTCTGTCAGATACGCAGTATTTT. Translation gives CASSQDPLSDTQYF.